Listed here are 7 T cell receptor beta chains from one sample, sequenced in a study of T cell responses to AZD1222 COVID-19 vaccine. Sequencing used immunoSEQ multiplex PCR; TCRdb keeps in-frame clones, though not all of them. The sample has about 140,000 clones. The sample taken for sequencing was peripheral blood. Receptors originate from an adult in good health.

This chain uses TRBV3-1 (or the pseudogene TRBV3-2) with TRBJ2-2, with D maybe TRBD1 (5 bases). V lost 0 bases to trimming and J lost 1 base, with 12 bases between them. CDR1 LGHDT and CDR2 YNNKEL come from the germline V gene (reference sequence). The CDR3 runs 17 residues. The CDR3 loop reads CASSQDVGPQNTGELFF. CDR3 bases: TGTGCCAGCAGCCAAGATGTGGGGCCACAGAACACCGGGGAGCTGTTTTTT.

The chain uses TRBV18 and TRBJ1-4, with D perhaps matching TRBD1 (6 bases). The germline V and J ends were trimmed by 10 bases and 4 bases, with 13 bases remaining between them. CDR3 length: 13 amino acids. From germline, CDR1 is KGHSH and CDR2 LQKENI. DNA for the CDR3: TGTGCCACAAATCCAGGGGATAATGAAAAACTGTTTTTT. Translated: CATNPGDNEKLFF.

CDR3 sequence (DNA): TGCGCCAGCAGCTCACGACAGGGGGCTTACGAGCAGTACTTC. Its translation: CASSSRQGAYEQYF. The gene calls are TRBV5-1 and TRBJ2-7; 10 nucleotides align to TRBD1. The junction had 4 bases not matched to a gene; V was cut back by 3 bases and J by 4 bases. This CDR3 spans 14 amino acids. The V gene's germline CDR1 is SGHRS and CDR2 YFSETQ.

The J gene is TRBJ1-3, the V gene TRBV3-1 (or the pseudogene TRBV3-2), with 9 nucleotides matching TRBD1. Germline V gives CDR1 LGHDT, CDR2 YNNKEL (reference sequence). After removal of 4 bases from V and 3 bases from J, the junction contained 4 bases not matched to a gene. The CDR3 extends over 15 amino acids. The CDR3 protein is CASSRRQGVGNTIYF. The CDR3 nucleotides read TGTGCCAGCAGCCGGAGACAGGGGGTTGGAAACACCATATATTTT.

The J gene is TRBJ2-7, the V gene TRBV18, with D possibly TRBD2 on 5 matching bases. V lost 6 bases to trimming and J lost 0 bases, with 12 bases between them. The CDR3 totals 14 residues. The germline gives CDR1 KGHSH, CDR2 LQKENI. The CDR3 coding sequence is TGTGCCAGCTCTCTCGGGGAAGTCTCCTACGAGCAGTACTTC. It translates to CASSLGEVSYEQYF.

This chain joins TRBV15 and TRBJ1-6; D call uncertain. Germline V gene data show CDR1 as LNHNV and CDR2 as YYDKDF (reference sequence). V gave up 0 bases and J gave up 11 bases, with 14 bases separating them. This CDR3 has 15 amino acids. Here the CDR3 DNA reads TGTGCCACCAGCAGAGAAAGGGAGGGTGGCGCACCCCTCCACTTT. Its translation is CATSREREGGAPLHF.

This rearrangement joins TRBV6-5 to TRBJ1-6; no reliable D call. V was cut by 4 bases and J by 8 bases, with 15 bases left in between. Germline V lookup: CDR1 MNHEY, CDR2 SVGAGI. This CDR3 has 15 residues. CDR3 region: CASSFSEGRDSPLHF. As DNA, the CDR3 is TGTGCCAGCAGTTTCTCCGAGGGAAGGGATTCACCCCTCCACTTT.